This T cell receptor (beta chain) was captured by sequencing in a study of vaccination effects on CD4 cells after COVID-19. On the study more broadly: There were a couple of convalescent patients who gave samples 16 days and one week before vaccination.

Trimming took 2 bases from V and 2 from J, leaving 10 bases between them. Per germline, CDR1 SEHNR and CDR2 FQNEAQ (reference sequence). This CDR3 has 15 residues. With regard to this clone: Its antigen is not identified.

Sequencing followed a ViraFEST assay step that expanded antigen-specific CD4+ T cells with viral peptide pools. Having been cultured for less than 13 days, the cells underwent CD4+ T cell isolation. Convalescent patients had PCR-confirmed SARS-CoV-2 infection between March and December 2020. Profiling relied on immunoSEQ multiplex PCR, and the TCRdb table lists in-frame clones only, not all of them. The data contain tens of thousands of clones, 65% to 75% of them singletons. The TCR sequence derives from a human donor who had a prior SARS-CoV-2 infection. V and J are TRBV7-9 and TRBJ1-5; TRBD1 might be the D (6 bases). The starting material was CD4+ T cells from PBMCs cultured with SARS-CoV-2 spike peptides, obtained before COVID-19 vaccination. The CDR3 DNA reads TGTGCCAGCAGCTTATCGGGGGCTGGCAATCAGCCCCAGCATTTT. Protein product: CASSLSGAGNQPQHF.